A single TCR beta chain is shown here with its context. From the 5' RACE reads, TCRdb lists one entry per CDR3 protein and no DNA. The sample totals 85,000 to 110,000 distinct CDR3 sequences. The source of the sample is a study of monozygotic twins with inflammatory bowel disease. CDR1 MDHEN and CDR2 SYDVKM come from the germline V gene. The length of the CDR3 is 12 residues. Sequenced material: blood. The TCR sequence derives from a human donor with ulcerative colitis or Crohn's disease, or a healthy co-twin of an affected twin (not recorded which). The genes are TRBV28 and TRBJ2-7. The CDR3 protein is CASRLLPYEQYF.